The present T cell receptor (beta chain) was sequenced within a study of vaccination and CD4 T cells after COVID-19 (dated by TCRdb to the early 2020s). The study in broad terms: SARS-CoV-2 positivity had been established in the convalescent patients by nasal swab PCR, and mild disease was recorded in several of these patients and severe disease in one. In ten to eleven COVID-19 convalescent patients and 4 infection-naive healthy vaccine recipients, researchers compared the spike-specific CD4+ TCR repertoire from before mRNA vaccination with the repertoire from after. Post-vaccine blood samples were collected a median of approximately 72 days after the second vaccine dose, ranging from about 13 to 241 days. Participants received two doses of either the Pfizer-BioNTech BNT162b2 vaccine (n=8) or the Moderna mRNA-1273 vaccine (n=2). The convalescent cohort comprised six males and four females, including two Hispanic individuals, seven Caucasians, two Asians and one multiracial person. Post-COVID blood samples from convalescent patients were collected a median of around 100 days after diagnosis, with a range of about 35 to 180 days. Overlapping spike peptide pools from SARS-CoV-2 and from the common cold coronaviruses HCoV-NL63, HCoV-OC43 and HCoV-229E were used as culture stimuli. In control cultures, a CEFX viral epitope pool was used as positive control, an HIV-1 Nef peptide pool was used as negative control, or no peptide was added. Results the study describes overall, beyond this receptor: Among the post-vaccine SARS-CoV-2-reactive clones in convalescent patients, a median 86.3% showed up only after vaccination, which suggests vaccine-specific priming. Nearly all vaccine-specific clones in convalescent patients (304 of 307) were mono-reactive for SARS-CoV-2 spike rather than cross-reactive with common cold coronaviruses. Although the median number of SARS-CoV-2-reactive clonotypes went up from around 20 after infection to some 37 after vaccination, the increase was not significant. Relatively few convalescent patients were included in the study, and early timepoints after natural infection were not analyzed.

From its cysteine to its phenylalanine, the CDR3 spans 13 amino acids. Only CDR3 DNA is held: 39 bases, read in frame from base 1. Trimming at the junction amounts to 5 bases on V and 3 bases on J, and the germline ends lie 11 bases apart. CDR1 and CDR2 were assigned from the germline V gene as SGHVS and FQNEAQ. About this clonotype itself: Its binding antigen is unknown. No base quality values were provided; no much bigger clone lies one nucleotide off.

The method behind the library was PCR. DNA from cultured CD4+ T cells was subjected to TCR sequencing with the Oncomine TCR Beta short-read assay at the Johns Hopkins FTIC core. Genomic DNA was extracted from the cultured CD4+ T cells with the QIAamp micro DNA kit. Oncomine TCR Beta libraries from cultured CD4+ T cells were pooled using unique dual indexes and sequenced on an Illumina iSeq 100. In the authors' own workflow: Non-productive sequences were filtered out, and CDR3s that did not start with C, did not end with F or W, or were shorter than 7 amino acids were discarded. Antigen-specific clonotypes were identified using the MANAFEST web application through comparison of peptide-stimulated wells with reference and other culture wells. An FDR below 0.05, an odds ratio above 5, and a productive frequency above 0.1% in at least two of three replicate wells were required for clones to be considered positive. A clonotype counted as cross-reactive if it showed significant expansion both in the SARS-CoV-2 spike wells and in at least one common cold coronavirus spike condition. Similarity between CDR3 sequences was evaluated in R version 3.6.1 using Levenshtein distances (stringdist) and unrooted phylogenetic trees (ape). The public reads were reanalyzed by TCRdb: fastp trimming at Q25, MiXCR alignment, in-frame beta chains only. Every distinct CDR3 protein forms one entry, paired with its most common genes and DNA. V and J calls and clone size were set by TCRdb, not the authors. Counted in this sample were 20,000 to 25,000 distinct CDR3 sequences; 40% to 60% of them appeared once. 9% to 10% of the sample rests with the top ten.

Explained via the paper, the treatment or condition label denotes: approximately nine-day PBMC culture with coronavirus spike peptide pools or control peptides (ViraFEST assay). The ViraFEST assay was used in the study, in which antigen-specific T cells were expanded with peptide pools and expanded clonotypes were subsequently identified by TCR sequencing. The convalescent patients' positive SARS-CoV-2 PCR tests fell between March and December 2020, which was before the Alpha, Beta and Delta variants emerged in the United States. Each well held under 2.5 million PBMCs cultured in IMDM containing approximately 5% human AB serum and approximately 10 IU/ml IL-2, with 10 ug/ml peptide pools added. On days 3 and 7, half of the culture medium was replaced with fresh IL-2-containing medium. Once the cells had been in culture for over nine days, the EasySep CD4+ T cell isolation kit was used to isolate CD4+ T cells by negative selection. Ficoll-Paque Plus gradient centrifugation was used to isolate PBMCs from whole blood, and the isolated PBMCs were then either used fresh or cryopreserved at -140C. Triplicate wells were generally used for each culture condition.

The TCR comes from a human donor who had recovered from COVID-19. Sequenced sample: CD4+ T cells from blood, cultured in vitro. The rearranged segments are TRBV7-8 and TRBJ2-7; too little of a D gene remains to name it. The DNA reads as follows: TGTGCCAGCAGCCCCCTCTGGTTCTACGAGCAGTACTTC. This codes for CASSPLWFYEQYF.